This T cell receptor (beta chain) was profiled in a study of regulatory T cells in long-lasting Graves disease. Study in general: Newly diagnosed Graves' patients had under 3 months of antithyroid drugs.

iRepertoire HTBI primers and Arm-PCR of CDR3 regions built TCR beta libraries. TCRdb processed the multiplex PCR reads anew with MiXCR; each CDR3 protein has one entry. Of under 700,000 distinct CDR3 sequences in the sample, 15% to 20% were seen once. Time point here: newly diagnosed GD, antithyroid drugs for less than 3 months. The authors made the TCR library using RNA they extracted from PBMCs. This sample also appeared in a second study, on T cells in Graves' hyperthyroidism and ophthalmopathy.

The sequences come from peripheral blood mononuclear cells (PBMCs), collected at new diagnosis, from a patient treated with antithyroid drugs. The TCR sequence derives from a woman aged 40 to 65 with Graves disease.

The CDR3 loop reads CATSSGGMIYGYTF. The CDR3 DNA follows: TGTGCCACCAGCTCCGGTGGAATGATCTATGGCTACACCTTC. The J gene is TRBJ1-2, the V gene TRBV15; D ambiguous. The germline V and J ends were trimmed by 5 bases and 4 bases, with 14 bases remaining between them. The germline V gene has CDR1 LNHNV and CDR2 YYDKDF (reference sequence). The CDR3 has 14 residues.